These 3 T cell receptor beta chains originate from one sample sequenced in a study of blood T cell repertoires in COVID-19. The assay was immunoSEQ multiplex PCR, and TCRdb's table has in-frame clones only and misses some. The sample holds about 54,000 clones; about four fifths are singletons and the top ten take 5.5% to 7%. The material sequenced was peripheral blood. The receptors stem from a human donor in a cohort sampled during active or convalescent COVID-19.

This clone was observed at least ten times. This CDR3 is CASSLEGGSVEAFF. The CDR3, as DNA: TGTGCCAGCAGCTTAGAGGGAGGTTCCGTTGAAGCTTTCTTT. The chain couples TRBV13 to TRBJ1-1; no reliable D call. Per the germline V gene, CDR1 is PRHDT and CDR2 is FYEKMQ (reference sequence). The CDR3 length is 14 residues. The V end lost 1 base, the J end lost 7 bases, and 13 bases lay between the germline ends.

The chain couples TRBV19 to TRBJ1-1; 7 bases map to TRBD1. CDR1 LNHDA and CDR2 SQIVND come from the germline V gene (reference sequence). The CDR3 has 13 amino acids. Germline trimming cut 7 bases from V and 2 bases from J; bases unmatched to any gene: 4. CDR3 nucleotides: TGTGCCAGTAAGGGACAGACTAACACTGAAGCTTTCTTT. Residues: CASKGQTNTEAFF.

The V gene is TRBV6-5, the J gene TRBJ2-1, with D perhaps matching TRBD1 (6 bases). V gave up 7 bases and J gave up 7 bases, with 20 bases separating them. The germline gives CDR1 MNHEY, CDR2 SVGAGI. The CDR3 consists of 15 residues. This chain's CDR3 is CASIPGTSPGNEQFF. The CDR3 DNA follows: TGTGCCAGCATTCCCGGGACATCCCCGGGGAATGAGCAGTTCTTC.